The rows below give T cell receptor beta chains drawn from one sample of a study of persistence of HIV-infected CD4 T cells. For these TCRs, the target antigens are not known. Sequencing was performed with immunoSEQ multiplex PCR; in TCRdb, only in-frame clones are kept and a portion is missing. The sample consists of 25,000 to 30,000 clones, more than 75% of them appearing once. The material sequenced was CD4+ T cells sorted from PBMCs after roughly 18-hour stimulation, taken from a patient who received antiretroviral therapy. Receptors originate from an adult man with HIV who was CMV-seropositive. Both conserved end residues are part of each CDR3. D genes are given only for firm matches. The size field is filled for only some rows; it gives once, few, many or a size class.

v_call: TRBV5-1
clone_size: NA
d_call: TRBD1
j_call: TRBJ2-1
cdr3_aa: CASSLVDRASYNEQFF
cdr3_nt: TGCGCCAGCAGCTTGGTCGACAGGGCGTCCTACAATGAGCAGTTCTTC

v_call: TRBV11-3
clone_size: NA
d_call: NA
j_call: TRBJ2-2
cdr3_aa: CASSFNTGELFF
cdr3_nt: TGTGCCAGCAGCTTCAACACCGGGGAGCTGTTTTTT

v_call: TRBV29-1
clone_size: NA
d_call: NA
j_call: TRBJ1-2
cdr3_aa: CSVETGTYGYTF
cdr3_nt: TGCAGCGTAGAGACGGGGACTTATGGCTACACCTTC

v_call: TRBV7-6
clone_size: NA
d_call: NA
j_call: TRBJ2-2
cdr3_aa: CASSLSGAATGELFF
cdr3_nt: TGTGCCAGCAGCTTATCCGGGGCAGCTACCGGGGAGCTGTTTTTT

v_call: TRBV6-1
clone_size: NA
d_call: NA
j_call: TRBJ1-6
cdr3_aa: CASSETTGMFGNSPLHF
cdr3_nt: TGTGCCAGCAGTGAAACCACAGGGATGTTCGGTAATTCACCCCTCCACTTT

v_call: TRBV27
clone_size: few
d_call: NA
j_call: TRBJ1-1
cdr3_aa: CASRKLTGRRDTEAFF
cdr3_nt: TGTGCCAGCAGAAAACTGACAGGAAGGAGAGACACTGAAGCTTTCTTT

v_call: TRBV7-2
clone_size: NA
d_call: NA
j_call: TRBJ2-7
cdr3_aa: CASSSMVGRVYEQYF
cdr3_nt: TGTGCCAGCAGCTCCATGGTCGGACGAGTCTACGAGCAGTACTTC

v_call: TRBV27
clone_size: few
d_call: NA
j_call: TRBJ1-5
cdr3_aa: CASSSRYGGNQPQHF
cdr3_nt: TGTGCCAGCAGTTCTAGGTATGGGGGCAATCAGCCCCAGCATTTT

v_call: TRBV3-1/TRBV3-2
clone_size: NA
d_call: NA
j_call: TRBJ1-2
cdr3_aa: CASSLGGARGYTF
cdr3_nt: TGTGCCAGCAGCCTAGGGGGGGCGAGGGGCTACACCTTC

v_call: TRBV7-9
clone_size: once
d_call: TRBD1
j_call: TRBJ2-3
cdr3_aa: CASSSTGESTDTQYF
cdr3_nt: TGTGCCAGCAGCTCTACAGGGGAAAGCACAGATACGCAGTATTTT

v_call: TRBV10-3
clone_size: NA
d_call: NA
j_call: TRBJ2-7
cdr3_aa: CAISGVGLGSYEQYF
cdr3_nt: TGTGCCATCAGTGGGGTCGGGCTCGGGTCCTACGAGCAGTACTTC

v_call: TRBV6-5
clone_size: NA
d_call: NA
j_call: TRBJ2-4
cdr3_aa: CASSRTTGFQNIQYF
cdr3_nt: TGTGCCAGCAGCCGAACTACAGGGTTTCAAAACATTCAGTACTTC

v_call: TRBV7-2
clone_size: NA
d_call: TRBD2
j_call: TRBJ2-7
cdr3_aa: CASSLTSGAGEQYF
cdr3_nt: TGTGCCAGCAGCTTGACTAGCGGGGCGGGGGAGCAGTACTTC

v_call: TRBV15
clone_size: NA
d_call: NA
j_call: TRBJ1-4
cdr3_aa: CATSRDPAGEKLFF
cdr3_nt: TGTGCCACCAGCAGAGATCCCGCGGGTGAAAAACTGTTTTTT

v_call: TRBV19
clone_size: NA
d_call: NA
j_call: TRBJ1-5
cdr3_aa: CASSGQGRYQPQHF
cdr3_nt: TGTGCCAGTAGTGGGCAGGGGAGATATCAGCCCCAGCATTTT

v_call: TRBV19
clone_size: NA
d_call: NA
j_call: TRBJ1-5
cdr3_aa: CASSIGYSFNQPQHF
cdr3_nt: TGTGCCAGTAGTATAGGCTACAGTTTCAATCAGCCCCAGCATTTT

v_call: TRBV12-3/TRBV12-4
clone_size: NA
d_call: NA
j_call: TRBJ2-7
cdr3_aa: CASSLRQGYEQYF
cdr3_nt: TGTGCCAGCAGTTTAAGGCAGGGCTACGAGCAGTACTTC

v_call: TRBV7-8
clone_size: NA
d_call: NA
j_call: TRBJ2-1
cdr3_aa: CASRPLGGGPLGNEQFF
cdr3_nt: TGTGCCAGCCGACCCCTTGGGGGGGGCCCTCTGGGTAATGAGCAGTTCTTC

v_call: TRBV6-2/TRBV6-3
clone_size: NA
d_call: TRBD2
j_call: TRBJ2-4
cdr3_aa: CASSYPGRADIQYF
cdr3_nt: TGTGCCAGCAGTTACCCAGGGAGGGCGGACATTCAGTACTTC

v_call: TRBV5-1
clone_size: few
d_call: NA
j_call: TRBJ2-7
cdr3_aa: CASSLPDGAYEQYF
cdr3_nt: TGCGCCAGCAGCTTGCCGGACGGCGCCTACGAGCAGTACTTC

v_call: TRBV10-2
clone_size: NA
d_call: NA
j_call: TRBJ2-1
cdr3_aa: CASSGTGSYNEQFF
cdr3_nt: TGCGCCAGCAGTGGTACGGGGTCCTACAATGAGCAGTTCTTC

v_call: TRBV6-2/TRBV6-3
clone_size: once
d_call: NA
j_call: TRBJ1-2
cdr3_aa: CASSTGFYGYTF
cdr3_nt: TGTGCCAGCAGTACAGGTTTCTATGGCTACACCTTC

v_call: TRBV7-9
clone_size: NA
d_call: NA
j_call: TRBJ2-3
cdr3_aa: CASSFGRRTDTQYF
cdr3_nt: TGTGCCAGCAGCTTTGGGAGACGCACAGATACGCAGTATTTT

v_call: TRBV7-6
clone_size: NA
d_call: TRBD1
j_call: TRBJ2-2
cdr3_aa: CASSRTGVPTGELFF
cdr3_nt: TGTGCCAGCAGCCGGACAGGGGTCCCCACCGGGGAGCTGTTTTTT

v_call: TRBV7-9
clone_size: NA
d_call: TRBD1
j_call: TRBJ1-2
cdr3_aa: CASSLAGQGGGYTF
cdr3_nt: TGTGCCAGCAGCTTAGCGGGACAGGGTGGTGGCTACACCTTC

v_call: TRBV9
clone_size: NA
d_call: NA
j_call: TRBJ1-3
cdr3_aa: CASSPRQDPLSGNTIYF
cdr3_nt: TGTGCCAGCAGCCCCCGACAGGACCCACTCTCTGGAAACACCATATATTTT

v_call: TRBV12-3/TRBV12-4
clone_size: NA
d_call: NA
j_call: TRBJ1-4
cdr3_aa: CASSSGFIEKLFF
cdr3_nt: TGTGCCAGCAGTTCGGGGTTTATAGAAAAACTGTTTTTT

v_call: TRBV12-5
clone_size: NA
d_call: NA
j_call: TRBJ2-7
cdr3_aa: CASGLVLPPLLGGSAVYEQYF
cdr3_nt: TGTGCTAGTGGTTTGGTACTCCCCCCTCTCTTGGGAGGTAGTGCAGTATACGAGCAGTACTTC

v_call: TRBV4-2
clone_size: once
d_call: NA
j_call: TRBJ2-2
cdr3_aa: CASSLGGGNTGELFF
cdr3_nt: TGTGCCAGCAGCCTGGGAGGGGGTAACACCGGGGAGCTGTTTTTT

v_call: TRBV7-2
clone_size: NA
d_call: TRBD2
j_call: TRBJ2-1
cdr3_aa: CASTDKAGRSYNEQFF
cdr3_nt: TGTGCCAGCACCGATAAAGCGGGGCGCTCCTACAATGAGCAGTTCTTC

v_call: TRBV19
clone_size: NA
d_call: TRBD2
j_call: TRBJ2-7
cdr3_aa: CASSPPPSGGSYEQYF
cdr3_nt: TGTGCCAGTAGTCCCCCCCCTAGCGGGGGTTCCTACGAGCAGTACTTC

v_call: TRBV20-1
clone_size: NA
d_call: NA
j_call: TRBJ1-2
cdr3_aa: CSAETGGYTF
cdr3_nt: TGCAGTGCGGAAACGGGGGGCTACACCTTC

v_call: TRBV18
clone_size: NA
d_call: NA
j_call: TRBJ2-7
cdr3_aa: CASSPYSPLADEQYF
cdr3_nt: TGTGCCAGCTCACCCTACTCCCCCTTAGCTGACGAGCAGTACTTC

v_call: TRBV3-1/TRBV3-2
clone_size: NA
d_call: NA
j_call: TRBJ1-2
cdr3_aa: CASSPLRGPKGGYTF
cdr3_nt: TGTGCCAGCAGCCCCTTACGAGGGCCGAAGGGGGGCTACACCTTC

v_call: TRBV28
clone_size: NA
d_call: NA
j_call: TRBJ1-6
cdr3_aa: CASSPYGSLYSPLHF
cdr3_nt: TGTGCCAGCAGTCCCTACGGGAGTCTCTATTCACCCCTCCACTTT

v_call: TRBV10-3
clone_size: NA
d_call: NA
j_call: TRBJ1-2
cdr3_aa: CAISETQSGGYTF
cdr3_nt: TGTGCCATCAGTGAAACTCAGAGCGGAGGCTACACCTTC

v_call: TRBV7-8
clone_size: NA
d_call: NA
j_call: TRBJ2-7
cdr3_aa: CASSYPPGLSYEQYF
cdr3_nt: TGTGCCAGCAGCTACCCTCCGGGACTCTCCTACGAGCAGTACTTC

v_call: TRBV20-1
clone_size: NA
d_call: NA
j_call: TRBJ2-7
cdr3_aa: CSARPRYEQYF
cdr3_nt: TGCAGTGCTAGACCCCGCTACGAGCAGTACTTC

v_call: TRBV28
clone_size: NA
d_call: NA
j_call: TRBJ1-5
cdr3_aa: CACGGSLGYSNQPQHF
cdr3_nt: TGTGCCTGCGGCGGGTCTCTGGGCTATAGCAATCAGCCCCAGCATTTT

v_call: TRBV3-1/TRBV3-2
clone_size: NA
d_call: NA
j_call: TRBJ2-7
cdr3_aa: CASSQRILEQYF
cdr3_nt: TGTGCCAGCAGCCAACGGATATTAGAGCAGTACTTC

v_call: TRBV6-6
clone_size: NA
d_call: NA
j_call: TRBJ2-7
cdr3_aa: CASTFGIRSSYEQYF
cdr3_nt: TGTGCCAGCACCTTCGGGATAAGGAGCTCCTACGAGCAGTACTTC

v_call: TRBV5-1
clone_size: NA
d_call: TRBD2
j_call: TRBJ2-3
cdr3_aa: CASSFLAGGSTDTQYF
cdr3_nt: TGCGCCAGCAGCTTTTTAGCGGGGGGGAGCACAGATACGCAGTATTTT

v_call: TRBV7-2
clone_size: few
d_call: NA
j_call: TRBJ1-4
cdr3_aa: CASSFGRAVGEKLFF
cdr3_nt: TGTGCCAGCAGCTTTGGCAGGGCTGTTGGTGAAAAACTGTTTTTT

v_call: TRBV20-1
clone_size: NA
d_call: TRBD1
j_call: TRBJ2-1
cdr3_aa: CSARGDRDEFF
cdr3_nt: TGCAGTGCTAGAGGAGACAGGGATGAGTTCTTC

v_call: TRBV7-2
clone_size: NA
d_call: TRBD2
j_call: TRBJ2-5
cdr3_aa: CASSQGGTSGQETQYF
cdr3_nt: TGTGCCAGCAGCCAGGGGGGGACTAGCGGACAAGAGACCCAGTACTTC

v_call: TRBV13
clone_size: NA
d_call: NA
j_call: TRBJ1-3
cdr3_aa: CASSPSGRGRSGNTIYF
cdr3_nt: TGTGCCAGCAGTCCCAGCGGTCGGGGGAGGTCTGGAAACACCATATATTTT

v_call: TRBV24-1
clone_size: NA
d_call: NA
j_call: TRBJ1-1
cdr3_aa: CATSAHGRGDTEAFF
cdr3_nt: TGTGCCACCAGTGCGCATGGCAGGGGTGACACTGAAGCTTTCTTT

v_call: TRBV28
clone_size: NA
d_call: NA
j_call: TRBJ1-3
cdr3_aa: CASSGPGSGNTIYF
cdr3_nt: TGTGCCAGCAGCGGACCTGGTTCTGGAAACACCATATATTTT

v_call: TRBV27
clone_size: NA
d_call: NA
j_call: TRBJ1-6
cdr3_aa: CASSLSMASSRPLHF
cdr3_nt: TGTGCCAGCAGTTTATCGATGGCCTCGTCGCGACCCCTCCACTTT